This TCR beta chain came from a study of shared clonotypes between healthy human individuals. Germline lookup yields CDR1 MNHNS and CDR2 SASEGT. This CDR3 is 16 amino acids long. Trimming removed 3 bases from V and 5 bases from J, with 17 bases in between. For this clone: Its antigen is undetermined.

Repertoires were generated with immunoSEQ multiplex PCR, while TCRdb's copy carries only in-frame clones and drops some. The data contain roughly 2,500,000 clones, 93% of them singletons. General observations from the study: Some naive CD4 clonotypes, roughly 4.8%, turned up in common across four donors. The rarefaction results pointed to incomplete sorted-subset sequencing despite large depth. Sampling involved blood alone; tissue repertoires likely differ. Clonotypes shared by all four donors outscored non-shared clonotypes in generation probability.

The source material was naive CD4+ T cells from PBMCs. Subset: CD45RA+ positively selected. The chain couples TRBV6-1 to TRBJ1-3, with TRBD1 as a possible D gene (5 bases). The sequence came from a man aged 18 to 29 in good health. Some clones in this sample may be carry-over from other donors' samples. DNA of the CDR3: TGTGCCAGCAGTGATGGGTCAGGGACCGGGAGAAACACCATATATTTT. Translating it yields CASSDGSGTGRNTIYF.